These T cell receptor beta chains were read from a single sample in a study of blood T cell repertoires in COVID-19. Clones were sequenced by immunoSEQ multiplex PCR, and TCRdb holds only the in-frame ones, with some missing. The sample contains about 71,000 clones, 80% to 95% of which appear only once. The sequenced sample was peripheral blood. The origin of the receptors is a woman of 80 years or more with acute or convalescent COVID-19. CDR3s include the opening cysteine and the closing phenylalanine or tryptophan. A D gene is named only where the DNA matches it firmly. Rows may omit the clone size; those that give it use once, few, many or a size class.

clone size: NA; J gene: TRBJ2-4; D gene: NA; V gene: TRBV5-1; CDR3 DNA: TGCGCCAGCAGCTGGAGGCCGGAGGGAAACATTCAGTACTTC; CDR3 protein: CASSWRPEGNIQYF
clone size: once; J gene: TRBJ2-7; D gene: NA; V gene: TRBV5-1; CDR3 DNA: TGCGCCAGCAGCACGGGGGACTTCTCCTACGAGCAGTACTTC; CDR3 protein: CASSTGDFSYEQYF
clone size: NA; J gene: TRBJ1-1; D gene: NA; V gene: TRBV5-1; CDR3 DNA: TGCGCCAGCAGCCCGTTCATTCGGGACTCAGCTAGGAACACTGAAGCTTTCTTT; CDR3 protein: CASSPFIRDSARNTEAFF
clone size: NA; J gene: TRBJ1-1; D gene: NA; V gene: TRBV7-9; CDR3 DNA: TGTGCCAGCAGCTTAGCGGGACAGAACACTGAAGCTTTCTTT; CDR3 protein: CASSLAGQNTEAFF
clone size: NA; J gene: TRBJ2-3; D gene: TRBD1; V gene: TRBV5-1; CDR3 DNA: TGCGCCAGCAGCTCGGGACAGCCACTCACAGATACGCAGTATTTT; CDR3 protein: CASSSGQPLTDTQYF
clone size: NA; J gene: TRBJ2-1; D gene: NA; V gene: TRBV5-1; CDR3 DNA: TGCGCCAGCGCGGGGGCCAGCTCCTACAATGAGCAGTTCTTC; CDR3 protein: CASAGASSYNEQFF
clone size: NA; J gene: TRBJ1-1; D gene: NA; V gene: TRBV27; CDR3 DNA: TGTGCCAGCAGTCCCTCGGGGGTGGTCAGCACTGAAGCTTTCTTT; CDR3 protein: CASSPSGVVSTEAFF
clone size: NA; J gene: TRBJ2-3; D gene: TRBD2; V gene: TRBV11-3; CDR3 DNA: TGTGCCAGCAGCCCGGGACTAGCGGGGGGGCCCTACACAGATACGCAGTATTTT; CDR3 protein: CASSPGLAGGPYTDTQYF
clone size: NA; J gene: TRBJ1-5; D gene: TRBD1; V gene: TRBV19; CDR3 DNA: TGTGCCAGTAGCCGAGGGACAGGGGGCGCGTATAGCAATCAGCCCCAGCATTTT; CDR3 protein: CASSRGTGGAYSNQPQHF
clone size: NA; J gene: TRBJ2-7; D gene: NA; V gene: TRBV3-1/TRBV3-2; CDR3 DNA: TGTGCCAGCAGCCAAGGAGGGGAGCAGTACTTC; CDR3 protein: CASSQGGEQYF
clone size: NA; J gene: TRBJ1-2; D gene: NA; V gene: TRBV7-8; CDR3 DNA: TGTGCCAGCAGCTTAGTGGAGAACTATGGCTACACCTTC; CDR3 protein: CASSLVENYGYTF
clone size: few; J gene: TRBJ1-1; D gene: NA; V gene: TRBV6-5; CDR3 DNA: TGTGCCAGTCTCAGGGAGGGCCTGATGAACACTGAAGCTTTCTTT; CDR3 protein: CASLREGLMNTEAFF
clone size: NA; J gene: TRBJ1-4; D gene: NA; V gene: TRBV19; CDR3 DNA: TGTGCCAGTAGTATAGAGGCAGGGGTCACTGGAAAACTGTTTTTT; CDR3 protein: CASSIEAGVTGKLFF
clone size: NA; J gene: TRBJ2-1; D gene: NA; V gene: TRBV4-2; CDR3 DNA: TGTGCCAGCAGCCAAGAACCGGCTAGCCCGCTCGATGAGCAGTTCTTC; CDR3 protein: CASSQEPASPLDEQFF
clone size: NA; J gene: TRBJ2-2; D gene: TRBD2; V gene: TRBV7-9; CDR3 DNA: TGTGCCAGCGGGAGGGTGGGGGACACCGGGGAGCTGTTTTTT; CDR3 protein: CASGRVGDTGELFF
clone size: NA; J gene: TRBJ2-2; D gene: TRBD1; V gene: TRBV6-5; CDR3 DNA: TGTGCCAGCAGTTCCGGGACAGGTCTTAGCCCCGGGGAGCTGTTTTTT; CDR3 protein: CASSSGTGLSPGELFF
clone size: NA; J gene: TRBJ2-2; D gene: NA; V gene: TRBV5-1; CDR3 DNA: TGCGCCAGCAGATTTGGTCTAGACGCGGCCGGGGAGCTGTTTTTT; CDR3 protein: CASRFGLDAAGELFF
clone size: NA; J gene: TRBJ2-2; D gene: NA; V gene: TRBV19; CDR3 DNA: TGTGCCAGTAGAATTTACCCCGACATCGGGGAGCTGTTTTTT; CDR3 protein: CASRIYPDIGELFF
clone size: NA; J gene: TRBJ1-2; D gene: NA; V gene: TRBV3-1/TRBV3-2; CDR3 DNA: TGTGCCAGCAGCCAAAGGGGCGGTGGCTACACCTTC; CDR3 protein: CASSQRGGGYTF
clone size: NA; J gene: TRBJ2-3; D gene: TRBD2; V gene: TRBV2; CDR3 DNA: TGTGCCAGCAGTGACGCTAGCGGGTCCCCAGATACGCAGTATTTT; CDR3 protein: CASSDASGSPDTQYF
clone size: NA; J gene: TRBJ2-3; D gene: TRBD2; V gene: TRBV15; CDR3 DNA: TGTGCCACCAGCAGGCAGACTAGCGGCACAGATACGCAGTATTTT; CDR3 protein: CATSRQTSGTDTQYF
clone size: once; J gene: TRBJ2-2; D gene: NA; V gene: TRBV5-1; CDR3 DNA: TGCGCCAGCAGCTTGAGGCCCGGGGCCGGGGAGCTGTTTTTT; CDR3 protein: CASSLRPGAGELFF
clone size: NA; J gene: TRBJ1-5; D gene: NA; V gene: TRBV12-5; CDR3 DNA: TGTGCTAGTGGTTTGAGCAGGGCCGAGCCCCAGCATTTT; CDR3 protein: CASGLSRAEPQHF
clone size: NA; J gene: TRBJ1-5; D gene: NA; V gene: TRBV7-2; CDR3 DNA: TGTGCCAGCAGCTTAACCAGGGGCAATCAGCCCCAGCATTTT; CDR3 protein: CASSLTRGNQPQHF
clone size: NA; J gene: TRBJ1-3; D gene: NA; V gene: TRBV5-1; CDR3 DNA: TGCGCCAGCAGCCTACCAGGGTCTGGAAACACCATATATTTT; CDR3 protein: CASSLPGSGNTIYF
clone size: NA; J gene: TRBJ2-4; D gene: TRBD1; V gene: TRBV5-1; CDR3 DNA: TGCGCCAGCAGCTTATGGACAGGCCGTACCAGAGGCATTCAGTACTTC; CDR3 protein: CASSLWTGRTRGIQYF